This record covers a single TCR beta chain. Its target is unknown. The data were obtained in a study of cytomegalovirus exposure and HLA in healthy donors. Study at large: Earlier sequencing of 150 million to 200 million T cells yielded fewer than 140 million unique TCR beta sequences. Overall study findings and caveats: Excluded: some indistinguishable V segments such as TRBV6-2 and TRBV6-3. Follow-up analysis later connected one missense variant in DCLRE1C with trimming of TCR beta V- and J-genes. As confirmed in vitro, three CMV-associated chains were specific for CMV antigens.

The V and J ends lost 5 bases and 8 bases respectively, with 12 bases between them. The CDR3 extends over 12 amino acids. Germline V gene lookup returns CDR1 SGHTA and CDR2 FQGNSA. A multiplex PCR was run with 60 Vbeta primers and 13 Jbeta primers. This table comes from immunoSEQ multiplex PCR, and its TCRdb copy is limited to in-frame clones, with some not included. Of 35,000 to 45,000 clones listed, approximately 55% are singletons. The specimen sequenced was PBMCs. J is TRBJ1-2 and V is TRBV7-2; no clear D gene. The TCR sequence derives from a middle-aged woman in good health and CMV-seropositive. CDR3 DNA sequence: TGTGCCAGCAGCCGAGACACTTCCGGCTACACCTTC. Translating gives CASSRDTSGYTF.